This T cell receptor (beta chain) derives from a study of CD8 T cells in Susac syndrome. For the study at large: Treatment status at blood draw for the Susac syndrome patients was therapy-naive, corticosteroids, or intravenous immunoglobulin alone.

CD8+ and CD4+ blood T cells underwent TCR beta sequencing. Study-level points and caveats: As acknowledged by the study, its TCR sequencing and HLA analysis included a relatively small number of individuals.

RNA totalling about 0.45 to 1 ug underwent reverse transcription with random hexamers. Via MiXCR, TCRdb re-called the immunoSEQ multiplex PCR reads, giving one row per CDR3 protein. The table has roughly 100,000 distinct CDR3 sequences, roughly 94% seen once. V shed 7 bases, J shed 1 base, and the junction held 9 bases outside the gene matches. CDR3 length: 15 amino acids. Per the germline V gene, CDR1 is SGHNT and CDR2 is YYREEE (reference sequence). This clonotype was observed a single time. The antigen remains undetermined. The sequencing input was CD8+ T cells from PBMCs. The chain uses TRBV5-4 and TRBJ2-7; 9 bases are shared with TRBD1. This clonotype was obtained from a human donor with Susac syndrome. The CDR3 nucleotides read TGTGCCAGCGGTCTGGGACAGGGAAATTCCTACGAGCAGTACTTC. Residues: CASGLGQGNSYEQYF.